Listed below are T cell receptor beta chains from one sample, sequenced in a study of early T cells in non-severe SARS-CoV-2 infection. TCRdb passed the 5' RACE reads through MiXCR, listing each CDR3 protein once. The profile shows around 19,000 distinct CDR3 sequences, approximately 6.1% of them singletons. The sequencing sample was made of whole blood. These receptors all stem from an adult who was a healthcare worker with PCR-confirmed SARS-CoV-2 infection or an uninfected control (not recorded which). Each CDR3 is given with its conserved first and last residue. Each record gives: V gene, D gene, clone size, J gene, CDR3 DNA, CDR3 protein. A D gene is named only where the DNA matches it firmly. Size values are once, few and many counts, or a class for expanded clones, and some rows have none.

TRBV9	TRBD1	many	TRBJ2-7	TGTGCCAGCAGCGTGGGGACAGACCCCGCTGAAGAGCAGTACTTC	CASSVGTDPAEEQYF
TRBV5-1	.	.	TRBJ1-1	TGCGCCAGCTCCCCTCGGGGACGGACTAACACTGAAGCTTTCTTT	CASSPRGRTNTEAFF
TRBV28	TRBD1	many	TRBJ2-7	TGTGCCAGCAGTTCACCGGGACAGGGCTACGAGCAGTACTTC	CASSSPGQGYEQYF
TRBV5-6	.	many	TRBJ2-3	TGTGCCAGCAGCTGGGGGAGCGGCGTTAGCACAGATACGCAGTATTTT	CASSWGSGVSTDTQYF
TRBV28	.	few	TRBJ1-1	TGTGCCAGCAGTTTATGGGGGGCCGGGGCTTTCTTT	CASSLWGAGAFF
TRBV25-1	TRBD2	medium-sized	TRBJ2-7	TGTGCCAGCAGTGCACTGGGACTATCTTCAGAGCAGTACTTC	CASSALGLSSEQYF
TRBV12-3/TRBV12-4	.	many	TRBJ2-3	TGTGCCAGCAGGCACCCCAACACAGATACGCAGTATTTT	CASRHPNTDTQYF
TRBV4-1	TRBD1	many	TRBJ1-1	TGCGCCAGCAGCCAAGAAAGGGACAGGGGCACTGAAGCTTTCTTT	CASSQERDRGTEAFF
TRBV9	.	many	TRBJ2-7	TGTGCCAGCAGCGTTAACCAATTCTACGAGCAGTACTTC	CASSVNQFYEQYF
TRBV28	.	few	TRBJ2-2	TGTGCCAGCAGTTTTCCCCGGGGGCAGTTGGGCACCGGGGAGCTGTTTTTT	CASSFPRGQLGTGELFF
TRBV6-4	.	many	TRBJ2-3	TGTGCCAGCAGTGAGGTTGGGGGACGCACAGATACGCAGTATTTT	CASSEVGGRTDTQYF
TRBV7-9	TRBD1	many	TRBJ2-7	TGTGCCAGCAGTTCACAGGGGGCGGTCCACGAGCAGTACTTC	CASSSQGAVHEQYF
TRBV20-1	.	medium-sized	TRBJ1-5	TGCAGTGTCTCACGTGTTAGTAGCAATCAGCCCCAGCATTTT	CSVSRVSSNQPQHF
TRBV20-1	.	many	TRBJ1-3	TGCAGTGCTAGAGGGGGTCAGCCCTCTGAAAACACCATATATTTT	CSARGGQPSENTIYF
TRBV3-1	.	many	TRBJ2-7	TGTGCCAGCAGCCAAGACCACGAGCAGTACTTC	CASSQDHEQYF
TRBV7-8	TRBD1	many	TRBJ1-1	TGTGCCAGCAGCCCTCGGACAGGGAACACTGAAGCTTTCTTT	CASSPRTGNTEAFF
TRBV9	.	many	TRBJ2-4	TGTGCCAGCAGCTCAAGAAATGACAGCAAAAACATTCAGTACTTC	CASSSRNDSKNIQYF
TRBV4-1	.	few	TRBJ2-3	TGCGCCAGCAGCCAAGTGACGGGAGCATCAGATACGCAGTATTTT	CASSQVTGASDTQYF
TRBV4-1	.	many	TRBJ2-5	TGCGCCAGCAGCCAAGATGGGGGAACCCAGTACTTC	CASSQDGGTQYF
TRBV10-3	.	.	TRBJ2-5	TGTGCCATCGGGACATTTGAAGAGACCCAGTACTTC	CAIGTFEETQYF
TRBV11-2	TRBD2	many	TRBJ2-1	TGTGCCAGCAGCTTAGTGGTTCGGCGGGAGTGGCAGTTCTTC	CASSLVVRREWQFF
TRBV10-3	.	many	TRBJ2-1	TGTGCCATCAGTGAGTCAACACAGAATGAGCAGTTCTTC	CAISESTQNEQFF
TRBV20-1	.	many	TRBJ1-1	TGCAGTGCTAGTCTTGGGGGGGCCGGGACTGAAGCTTTCTTT	CSASLGGAGTEAFF
TRBV5-4	.	many	TRBJ2-6	TGTGCCAGCAGCTTACGCTCTGGGGCCAACGTCCTGACTTTC	CASSLRSGANVLTF
TRBV19	TRBD2	many	TRBJ2-2	TGTGCCAGTAGTGAGGGACTAGCGGGAGTGGGCACCGGGGAGCTGTTTTTT	CASSEGLAGVGTGELFF